What follows are 3 T cell receptor beta chains derived from one specimen sequenced in a study of beta chain features in type 1 diabetes. Study-wide results and caveats: TCRB CDR3 length was moderately but significantly reduced in all four CD4+ subsets of Type 1 diabetes patients.

Reverse transcription of all isolated RNA meant that expressed TCRB transcripts were sequenced. The method was immunoSEQ multiplex PCR; TCRdb's version includes in-frame clones alone and lacks a portion of them. This repertoire shows 500,000 to 650,000 clones, 9.5% to 15% found once; its top ten account for around 0.12%. Their target antigens are unknown. The source material was naive CD4+ T cells from blood. The receptor source for this set is a man aged 25-45 years with type 1 diabetes.

The gene calls are TRBV6-5 and TRBJ2-4; D not resolved. There are 14 residues in the CDR3. Germline CDR1 is MNHEY and CDR2 is SVGAGI. V lost 0 bases to trimming and J lost 8 bases, with 11 bases between them. The CDR3 loop is CASSYSKMGYIQYF. The CDR3 DNA sequence: TGTGCCAGCAGTTACTCAAAGATGGGGTACATTCAGTACTTC.

This clone was counted only a few times. The chain has TRBV14 and TRBJ1-4, with D possibly TRBD1 on 6 matching bases. This CDR3 is built from 15 residues. Per germline, CDR1 SGHDN and CDR2 FVKESK. V lost 4 bases to trimming and J lost 8 bases, with 17 bases between them. The CDR3 coding sequence is TGTGCCAGCAGCCTACAGGGTCGGGGTATAGAAAAACTGTTTTTT. Protein product: CASSLQGRGIEKLFF. Complete variable domain (other parts from reference TRBV14 and TRBJ1-4): EAGVTQFPSHSVIEKGQTVTLRCDPISGHDNLYWYRRVMGKEIKFLLHFVKESKQDESGMPNNRFLAERTGGTYSTLKVQPAELEDSGVYFCASSLQGRGIEKLFFGSGTQLSVL.

The rearrangement uses TRBV30 and TRBJ1-6; weak D call: TRBD1 (5 bases). Germline-derived CDR1 and CDR2 are GTSNPN and SVGIG (reference sequence). The CDR3 is 13 amino acids. V dropped 6 bases and J dropped 10 bases, with 16 bases sitting between them. CDR3 DNA sequence: TGTGCCTGTACGGGCGCCGGGGGATCACCCCTCCACTTT. As protein: CACTGAGGSPLHF.